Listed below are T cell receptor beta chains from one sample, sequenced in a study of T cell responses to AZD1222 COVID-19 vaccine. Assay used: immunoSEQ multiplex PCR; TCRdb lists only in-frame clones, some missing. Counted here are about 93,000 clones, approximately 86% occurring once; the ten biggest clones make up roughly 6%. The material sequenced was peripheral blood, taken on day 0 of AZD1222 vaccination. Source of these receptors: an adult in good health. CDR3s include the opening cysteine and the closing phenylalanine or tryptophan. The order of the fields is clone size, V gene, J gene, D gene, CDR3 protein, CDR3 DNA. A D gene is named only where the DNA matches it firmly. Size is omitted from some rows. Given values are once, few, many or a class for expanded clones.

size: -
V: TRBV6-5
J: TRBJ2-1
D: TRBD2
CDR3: CASSFGGGNNEQFF
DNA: TGTGCCAGCAGTTTCGGCGGGGGGAACAATGAGCAGTTCTTC

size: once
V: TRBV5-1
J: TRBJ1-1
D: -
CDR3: CASSPKLVNTEAFF
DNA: TGCGCCAGCAGCCCGAAGTTAGTGAACACTGAAGCTTTCTTT

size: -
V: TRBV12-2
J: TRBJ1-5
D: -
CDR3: CASRLVARNSSNQPQHF
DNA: TGTGCAAGTCGCTTAGTAGCCAGAAACTCTAGCAATCAGCCCCAGCATTTT

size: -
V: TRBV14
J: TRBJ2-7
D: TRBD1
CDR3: CASSRRGTGNYEQYF
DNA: TGTGCCAGCAGCCGTCGAGGGACAGGGAACTACGAGCAGTACTTC

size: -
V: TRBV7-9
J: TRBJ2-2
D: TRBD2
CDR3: CASSRGLGDTGELFF
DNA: TGTGCCAGCAGCCGGGGACTAGGAGACACCGGGGAGCTGTTTTTT

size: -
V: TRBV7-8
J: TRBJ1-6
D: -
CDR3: CASSLAGHDSPLHF
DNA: TGTGCCAGCAGCTTAGCAGGGCATGATTCACCCCTCCACTTT

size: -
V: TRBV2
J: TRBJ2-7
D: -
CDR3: CASRTSYEQYF
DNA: TGTGCCAGCAGGACCTCCTACGAGCAGTACTTC

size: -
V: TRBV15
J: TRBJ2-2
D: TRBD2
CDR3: CATSGSGGAHTGELFF
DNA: TGTGCCACCAGCGGTAGCGGGGGGGCCCACACCGGGGAGCTGTTTTTT

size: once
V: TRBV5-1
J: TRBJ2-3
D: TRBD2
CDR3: CASSGALAGSSDTQYF
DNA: TGCGCCAGCAGCGGGGCACTAGCGGGTTCTTCAGATACGCAGTATTTT

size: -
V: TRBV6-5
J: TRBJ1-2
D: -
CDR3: CASNLQGLYGYTF
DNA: TGTGCCAGCAATTTACAGGGCCTCTATGGCTACACCTTC

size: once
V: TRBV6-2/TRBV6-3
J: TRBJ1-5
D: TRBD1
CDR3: CASSYPYPRQGINQPQHF
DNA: TGTGCCAGCAGTTACCCTTACCCCCGACAGGGGATCAATCAGCCCCAGCATTTT

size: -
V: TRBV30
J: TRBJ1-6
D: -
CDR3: CAEERGRNSPLHF
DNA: TGTGCCGAGGAGAGGGGTCGGAATTCACCCCTCCACTTT

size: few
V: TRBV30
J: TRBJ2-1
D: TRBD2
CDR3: CAWSVGGINEQFF
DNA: TGTGCCTGGAGTGTGGGAGGGATAAATGAGCAGTTCTTC

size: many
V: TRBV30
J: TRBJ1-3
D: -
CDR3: CAWSRDSGSGNTIYF
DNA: TGTGCCTGGAGTAGAGATTCGGGGTCTGGAAACACCATATATTTT

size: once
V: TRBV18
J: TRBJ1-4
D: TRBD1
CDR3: CASSPPGQDNEKLFF
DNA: TGTGCCAGCTCACCCCCTGGACAGGACAATGAAAAACTGTTTTTT

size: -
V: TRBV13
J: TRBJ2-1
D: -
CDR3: CASRKMGYNEQFF
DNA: TGTGCCAGCAGGAAAATGGGATACAATGAGCAGTTCTTC

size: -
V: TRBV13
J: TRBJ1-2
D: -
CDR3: CASSLGAEYGYTF
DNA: TGTGCCAGCAGCTTAGGGGCGGAGTATGGCTACACCTTC

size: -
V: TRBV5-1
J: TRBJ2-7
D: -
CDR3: CASSRGQLLTYEQYF
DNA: TGCGCCAGCAGCCGGGGACAATTACTAACCTACGAGCAGTACTTC

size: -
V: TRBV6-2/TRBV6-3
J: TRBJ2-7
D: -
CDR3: CASSWSAYEQYF
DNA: TGTGCCAGCAGTTGGTCGGCCTACGAGCAGTACTTC

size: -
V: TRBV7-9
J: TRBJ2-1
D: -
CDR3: CASSLAGGLYNEQFF
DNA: TGTGCCAGCAGCTTAGCGGGGGGGCTGTACAATGAGCAGTTCTTC

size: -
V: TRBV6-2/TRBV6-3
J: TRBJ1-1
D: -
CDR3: CASSAPPTLGTEAFF
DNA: TGTGCCAGCAGCGCCCCTCCAACCTTGGGCACTGAAGCTTTCTTT

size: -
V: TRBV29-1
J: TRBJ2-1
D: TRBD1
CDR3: CSVVWGQGGEQFF
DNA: TGCAGCGTTGTGTGGGGACAGGGAGGTGAGCAGTTCTTC

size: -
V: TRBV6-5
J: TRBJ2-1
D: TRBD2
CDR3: CASRERGGLGEQFF
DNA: TGTGCCAGCAGGGAGCGGGGGGGCCTCGGTGAGCAGTTCTTC

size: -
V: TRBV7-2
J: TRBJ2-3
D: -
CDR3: CASSLSYPGASTDTQYF
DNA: TGTGCCAGCAGCTTATCTTATCCGGGGGCCAGCACAGATACGCAGTATTTT

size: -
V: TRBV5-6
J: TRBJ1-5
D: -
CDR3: CASSLREGGGNQPQHF
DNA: TGTGCCAGCAGCCTCCGCGAGGGTGGTGGCAATCAGCCCCAGCATTTT

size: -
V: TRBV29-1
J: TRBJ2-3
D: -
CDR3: CSALPQGGGTDTQYF
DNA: TGCAGCGCCCTACCACAGGGAGGGGGCACAGATACGCAGTATTTT

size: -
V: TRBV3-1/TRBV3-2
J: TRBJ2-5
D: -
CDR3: CASSRSGAQETQYF
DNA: TGTGCCAGCAGCCGTTCAGGGGCCCAAGAGACCCAGTACTTC

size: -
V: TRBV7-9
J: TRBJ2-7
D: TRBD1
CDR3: CASSLYWDRGIEQYF
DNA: TGTGCCAGCAGCTTATATTGGGACAGGGGAATCGAGCAGTACTTC

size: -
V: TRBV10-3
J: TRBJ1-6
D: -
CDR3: CAINNSLNSPLHF
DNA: TGTGCCATCAACAACAGCCTAAATTCACCCCTCCACTTT

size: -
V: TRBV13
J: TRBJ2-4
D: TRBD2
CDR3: CASSNSLAGGLVKNIQYF
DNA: TGTGCCAGCAGCAACTCCTTAGCGGGAGGGCTTGTCAAAAACATTCAGTACTTC

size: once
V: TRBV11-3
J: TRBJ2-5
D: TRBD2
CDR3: CASSPGREVGEETQYF
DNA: TGTGCCAGCAGCCCAGGGAGGGAGGTCGGCGAGGAGACCCAGTACTTC

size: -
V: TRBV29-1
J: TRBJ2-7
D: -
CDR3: CSVEETGPRGEQYF
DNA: TGCAGCGTTGAAGAGACAGGACCGAGAGGCGAGCAGTACTTC

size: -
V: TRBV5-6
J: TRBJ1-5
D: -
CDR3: CASSLASGGNQPQHF
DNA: TGTGCCAGCAGCTTGGCCTCTGGGGGCAATCAGCCCCAGCATTTT